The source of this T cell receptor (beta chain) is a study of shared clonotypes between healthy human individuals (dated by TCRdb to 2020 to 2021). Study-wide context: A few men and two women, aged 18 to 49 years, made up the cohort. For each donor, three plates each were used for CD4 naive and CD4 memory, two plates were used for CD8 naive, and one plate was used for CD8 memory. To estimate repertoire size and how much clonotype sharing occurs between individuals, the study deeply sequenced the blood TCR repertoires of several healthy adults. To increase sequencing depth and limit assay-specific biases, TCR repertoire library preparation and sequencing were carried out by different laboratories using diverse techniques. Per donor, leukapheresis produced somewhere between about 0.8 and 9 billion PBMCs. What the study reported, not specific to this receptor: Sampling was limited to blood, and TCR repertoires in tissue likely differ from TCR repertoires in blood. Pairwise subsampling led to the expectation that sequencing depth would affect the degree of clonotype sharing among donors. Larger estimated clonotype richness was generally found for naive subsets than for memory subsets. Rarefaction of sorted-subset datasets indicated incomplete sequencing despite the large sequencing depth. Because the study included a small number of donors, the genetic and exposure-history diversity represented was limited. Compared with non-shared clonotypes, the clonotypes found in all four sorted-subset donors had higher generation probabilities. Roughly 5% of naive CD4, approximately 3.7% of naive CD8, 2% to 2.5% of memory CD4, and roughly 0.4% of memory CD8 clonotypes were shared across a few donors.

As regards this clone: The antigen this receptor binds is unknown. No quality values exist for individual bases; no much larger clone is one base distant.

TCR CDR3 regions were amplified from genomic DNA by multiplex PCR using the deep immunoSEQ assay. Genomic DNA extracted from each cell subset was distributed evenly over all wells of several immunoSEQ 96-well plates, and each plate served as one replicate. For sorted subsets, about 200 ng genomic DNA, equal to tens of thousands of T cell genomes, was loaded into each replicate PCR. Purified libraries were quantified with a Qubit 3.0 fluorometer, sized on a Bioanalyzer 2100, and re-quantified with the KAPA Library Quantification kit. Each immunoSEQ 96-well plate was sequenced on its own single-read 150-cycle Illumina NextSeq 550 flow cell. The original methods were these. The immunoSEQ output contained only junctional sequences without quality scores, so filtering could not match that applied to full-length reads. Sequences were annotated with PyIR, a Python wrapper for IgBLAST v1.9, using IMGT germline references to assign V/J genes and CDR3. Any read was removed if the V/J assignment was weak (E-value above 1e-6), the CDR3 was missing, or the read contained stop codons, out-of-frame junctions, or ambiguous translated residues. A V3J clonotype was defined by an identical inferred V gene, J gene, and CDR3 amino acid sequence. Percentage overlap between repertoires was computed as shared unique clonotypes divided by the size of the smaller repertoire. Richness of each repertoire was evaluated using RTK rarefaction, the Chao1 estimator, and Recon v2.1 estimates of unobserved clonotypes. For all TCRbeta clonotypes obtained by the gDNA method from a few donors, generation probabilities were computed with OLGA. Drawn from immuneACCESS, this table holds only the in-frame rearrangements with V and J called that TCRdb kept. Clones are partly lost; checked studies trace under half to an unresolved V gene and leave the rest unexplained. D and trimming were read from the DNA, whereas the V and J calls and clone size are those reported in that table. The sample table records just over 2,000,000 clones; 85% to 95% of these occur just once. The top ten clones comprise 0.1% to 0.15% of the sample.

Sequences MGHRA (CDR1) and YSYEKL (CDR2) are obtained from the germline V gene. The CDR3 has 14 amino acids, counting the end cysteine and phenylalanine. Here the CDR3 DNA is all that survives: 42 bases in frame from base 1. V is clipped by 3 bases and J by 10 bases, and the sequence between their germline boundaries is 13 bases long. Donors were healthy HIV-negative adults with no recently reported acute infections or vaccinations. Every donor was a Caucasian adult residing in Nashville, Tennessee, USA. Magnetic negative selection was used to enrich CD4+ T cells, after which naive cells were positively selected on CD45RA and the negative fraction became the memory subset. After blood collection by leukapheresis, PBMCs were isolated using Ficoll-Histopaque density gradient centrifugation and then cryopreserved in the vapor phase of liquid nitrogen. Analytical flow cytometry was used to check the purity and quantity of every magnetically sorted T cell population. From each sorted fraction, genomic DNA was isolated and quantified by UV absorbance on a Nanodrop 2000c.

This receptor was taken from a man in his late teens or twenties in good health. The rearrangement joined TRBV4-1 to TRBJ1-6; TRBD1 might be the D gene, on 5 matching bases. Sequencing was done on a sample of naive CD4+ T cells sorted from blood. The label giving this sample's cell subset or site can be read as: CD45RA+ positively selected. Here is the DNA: TGCGCCAGCAGCCACCAGGGAGGGGAGTCACCCCTCCACTTT. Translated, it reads CASSHQGGESPLHF.